This T cell receptor (beta chain) was found in a study of spatial heterogeneity in lung cancer. This clonotype was recorded at least ten times. Time point given: sample taken at primary tumor resection. MiXCR, run by TCRdb on the 5' RACE reads, gives a single entry per CDR3 protein. This repertoire shows 60,000 to 90,000 distinct CDR3 sequences, about 8% found once; its top ten account for about 6.8%. The sample was PBMCs, taken at surgery. The source is a male donor with early-stage non-small cell lung cancer.

The CDR3 DNA reads TGTGCCAGTAACAGGGGAAACGGACTGTCTGGGGCCAACGTCCTGACTTTC. Translation gives CASNRGNGLSGANVLTF. The chain combines TRBV19 with TRBJ2-6; 7 bases fit TRBD1. The CDR3 contains 17 residues. Looked up from germline, CDR1 is LNHDA and CDR2 is SQIVND (reference sequence). J lost 1 base, V lost 7 bases, and 10 bases had no gene match.